Listed below are T cell receptor beta chains from one sample, sequenced in a study of blood T cell repertoires in COVID-19. Some clones are missing from TCRdb's copy, which holds only in-frame ones; the method was immunoSEQ multiplex PCR. Of approximately 150,000 clones in the sample, around four fifths were seen once. Sequenced material: peripheral blood. The receptors here all came from a woman of 80 years or more with COVID-19, enrolled during active disease. Each CDR3 is given with its conserved first and last residue. The D gene is left open where the match is weak. A row's size may be missing; if present it is once, few, many or a size class.

j_gene	d_gene	abundance	v_gene	CDR3nt	CDR3aa
TRBJ1-4	-	-	TRBV2	TGTGCCAGCAGTGAAGCCCCCCTTCGGGGTGAAAAACTGTTTTTT	CASSEAPLRGEKLFF
TRBJ2-5	TRBD2	-	TRBV30	TGTGCCTGGGGATCGGGGGGGACCCAGTACTTC	CAWGSGGTQYF
TRBJ1-1	-	few	TRBV6-2/TRBV6-3	TGTGCCAGCAGTTTACACGGGGGGCGACCTGAAGCTTTCTTT	CASSLHGGRPEAFF
TRBJ1-5	-	-	TRBV19	TGTGCCAGTAGTATCCTACCCACAGGGACCTATAATAGCAATCAGCCCCAGCATTTT	CASSILPTGTYNSNQPQHF
TRBJ2-5	TRBD2	-	TRBV11-3	TGTGCCAGCAGCTTAGGGGCCGTAGCGGGGACTGAGACCCAGTACTTC	CASSLGAVAGTETQYF
TRBJ2-3	TRBD2	-	TRBV28	TGTGCCAGCAGTCCAGCGGGAGCCCTGAGCACAGATACGCAGTATTTT	CASSPAGALSTDTQYF
TRBJ2-3	-	-	TRBV9	TGTGCCAGCAGCCCACTATTTTTAGCCCCCACAGATACGCAGTATTTT	CASSPLFLAPTDTQYF
TRBJ2-7	TRBD2	-	TRBV7-9	TGTGCCAGCAGTTCGACTAGCGCGTTCTACGAGCAGTACTTC	CASSSTSAFYEQYF
TRBJ2-5	-	-	TRBV7-9	TGTGCCAGCAGCGCCTACCTTAGCGCCCCTGACCAAGAGACCCAGTACTTC	CASSAYLSAPDQETQYF
TRBJ2-4	TRBD2	-	TRBV18	TGTGCCAGCTCACCTCGACTAGCGGGGGGGAAAAACATTCAGTACTTC	CASSPRLAGGKNIQYF
TRBJ2-3	TRBD2	-	TRBV5-4	TGTGCCAGCAGCTTCAGCGGGAGTCTTGATACGCAGTATTTT	CASSFSGSLDTQYF
TRBJ2-2	-	few	TRBV15	TGTGCCACCAGCAGAGATAGCAGCGTTAGCGGGGAGCTGTTTTTT	CATSRDSSVSGELFF
TRBJ2-5	TRBD2	-	TRBV2	TGTGCCAGCCTGCGGGGGGCGTCAGAGACCCAGTACTTC	CASLRGASETQYF
TRBJ2-2	TRBD2	-	TRBV24-1	TGTGCCACCAGTGATCCTAGCGGGAGGGTTAACACCGGGGAGCTGTTTTTT	CATSDPSGRVNTGELFF
TRBJ1-2	-	-	TRBV12-3/TRBV12-4	TGTGCCAGCGATGGGCCTGGCTACACCTTC	CASDGPGYTF
TRBJ2-1	-	-	TRBV5-1	TGCGCCAGCAAAGCTTCGTGGGCAAATGAGCAGTTCTTC	CASKASWANEQFF
TRBJ2-3	-	-	TRBV5-1	TGCGCCAGAGGACAGTCTAGCACAGATACGCAGTATTTT	CARGQSSTDTQYF
TRBJ2-5	-	-	TRBV18	TGTGCCAGCTCACCACCGGCATCGACTAGAGAGACCCAGTACTTC	CASSPPASTRETQYF
TRBJ2-2	-	-	TRBV3-1/TRBV3-2	TGTGCCAGCAGCCAAGGACAGTCGAACACCGGGGAGCTGTTTTTT	CASSQGQSNTGELFF
TRBJ2-7	TRBD2	-	TRBV27	TGTGCCAGCAAGAGATTGGTTTTTAGCGGGAGGGAGGGGGGTATCTACGAGCAGTACTTC	CASKRLVFSGREGGIYEQYF
TRBJ1-5	TRBD1	once	TRBV19	TGTGCCAGTAGTTCAACAGGGGGCCGGGGGAGCAATCAGCCCCAGCATTTT	CASSSTGGRGSNQPQHF
TRBJ2-5	-	-	TRBV5-8	TGTGCCAGCAGTTTCTCCTCCAGGGGGGAAGAGACCCAGTACTTC	CASSFSSRGEETQYF
TRBJ2-1	TRBD1	-	TRBV10-3	TGTGCCACCATGGGACAGGGGGATGTCGCCTACAATGAGCAGTTCTTC	CATMGQGDVAYNEQFF
TRBJ2-1	-	-	TRBV5-6	TGTGCCAGCAGCGTCGGCGGGCTAGAGTTCTTC	CASSVGGLEFF
TRBJ1-2	-	-	TRBV19	TGTGCCAGTAGTATAGCAGGGGTCGGCTACACCTTC	CASSIAGVGYTF
TRBJ1-1	-	-	TRBV3-1/TRBV3-2	TGTGCCAGCAGCCAAGTCGGTCCGAACACTGAAGCTTTCTTT	CASSQVGPNTEAFF
TRBJ2-3	-	few	TRBV19	TGTGCCAGTAGTATAGATGGGGCCAGGGGTCCCACGGATACGCAGTATTTT	CASSIDGARGPTDTQYF
TRBJ2-7	-	-	TRBV5-1	TGCGCCAGCAGTGTCAGAGGCTTTTACGAGCAGTACTTC	CASSVRGFYEQYF
TRBJ2-5	-	-	TRBV6-6	TGTGCCAGCACCCCGGACAGGCGGGGGACCCAGTACTTC	CASTPDRRGTQYF
TRBJ1-1	-	-	TRBV12-5	TGTGCTAGTGGTCCCCGGGACTTCGGGACCTCTGAAGCTTTCTTT	CASGPRDFGTSEAFF
TRBJ2-1	-	-	TRBV24-1	TGTGCCACCAGTAGTACACTCCGCAAAACCCCCAGGGTTGACAATGAGCAGTTCTTC	CATSSTLRKTPRVDNEQFF
TRBJ2-5	TRBD1	-	TRBV5-4	TGTGCCAGCTCCCGGACAGGGGGCTCGTGGGAGACCCAGTACTTC	CASSRTGGSWETQYF
TRBJ2-3	TRBD2	-	TRBV4-1	TGCGCCAGCAGCCTTGGGGGGGGAACAGATACGCAGTATTTT	CASSLGGGTDTQYF
TRBJ2-3	TRBD2	-	TRBV24-1	TGTGCCACCAGTGATTCCTCATGGACTAGCGGGGACACAGATACGCAGTATTTT	CATSDSSWTSGDTDTQYF
TRBJ1-5	-	-	TRBV6-5	TGTGCCAGCAGTAATCAAATTTCTCAGCCCCAGCATTTT	CASSNQISQPQHF
TRBJ2-2	TRBD2	few	TRBV28	TGTGCCAGCAGTTTCCCGGGGGGGCAGCGGGAGCTGTTTTTT	CASSFPGGQRELFF
TRBJ1-6	-	once	TRBV7-3	TGTGCCAGCAGCTTATTTGGAGGGAGCTCCTATAATTCACCCCTCCACTTT	CASSLFGGSSYNSPLHF
TRBJ2-5	TRBD2	-	TRBV2	TGTGCCAGCAGTGCGGGACTAGCGGGAGGGTACGAGACCCAGTACTTC	CASSAGLAGGYETQYF
TRBJ1-1	-	-	TRBV12-3/TRBV12-4	TGTGCCAGCAGCGCTGACAGGTCTGAAGCTTTCTTT	CASSADRSEAFF
TRBJ2-3	TRBD1	-	TRBV7-2	TGTGCCAGCAGCCCTAGGACAGGGGTAGATACGCAGTATTTT	CASSPRTGVDTQYF
TRBJ2-1	TRBD1	once	TRBV9	TGTGCCAGCAGCACACAGGGGGCGGGTGAGCAGTTCTTC	CASSTQGAGEQFF